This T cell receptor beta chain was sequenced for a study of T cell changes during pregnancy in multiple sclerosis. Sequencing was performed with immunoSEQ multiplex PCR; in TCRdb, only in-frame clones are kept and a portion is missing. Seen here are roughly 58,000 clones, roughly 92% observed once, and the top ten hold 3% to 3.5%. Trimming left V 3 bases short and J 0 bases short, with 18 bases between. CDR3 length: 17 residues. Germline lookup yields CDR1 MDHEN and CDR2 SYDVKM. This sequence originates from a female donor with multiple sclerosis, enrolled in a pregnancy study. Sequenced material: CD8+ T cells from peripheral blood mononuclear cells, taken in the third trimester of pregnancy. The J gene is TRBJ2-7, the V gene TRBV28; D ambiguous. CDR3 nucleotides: TGTGCCAGCAGTTTTCCCCCCTCGAGGCGCGACTCCTACGAGCAGTACTTC. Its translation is CASSFPPSRRDSYEQYF.